This T cell receptor (beta chain) was found in a study of spatial heterogeneity in lung cancer. As for the study in general: As counted in raw reads, each unique TCR and UMI combination appeared more than ten times on average.

Specified time point: sample taken at primary tumor resection. The donor population consisted of some 70 patients with untreated, early-stage non-small cell lung cancer. Unsorted whole RNA of tumor, nontumor lung or frozen PBMC was sequenced. The ends lost 1 base at V and 4 bases at J; junction bases unmatched: 5. Per germline, CDR1 SGHTA and CDR2 FQGNSA. The CDR3 covers 15 residues. TCRdb recomputed calls from the 5' RACE reads with MiXCR, one row per CDR3 protein. The data show about 5,800 distinct CDR3 sequences, around 13% seen once. This clonotype qualifies as medium-sized. Sequences were derived from normal lung tissue next to the tumor, sampled at surgery. This chain joins TRBV7-2 and TRBJ2-3; 7 nucleotides line up with TRBD1. The receptor comes from a female donor with early-stage non-small cell lung cancer. As DNA, the CDR3 is TGTGCCAGCAGCTTAGGGGCAGGGGGAGCAGATACGCAGTATTTT. Its translation: CASSLGAGGADTQYF.